This T cell receptor (beta chain) comes out of a study of Graves' ophthalmopathy and Graves' hyperthyroidism. The TCR beta CDR3 regions underwent amplification from RNA transcripts. The library came from an HTBI-primed first-round RT-PCR and a second-round multiplex PCR. MiXCR was run by TCRdb on the multiplex PCR reads, yielding one entry per CDR3 protein. Counted here are approximately 37,000 distinct CDR3 sequences, over 40% occurring once; the ten biggest clones make up about 17%. Overall study findings and caveats: Ophthalmopathy versus stable hyperthyroidism: 13-signature model gave 87.88% sensitivity, less than 82% specificity.

The study enrolled ophthalmopathy donors with moderate-to-severe activity, CAS ≥3, NOSPECS ≥4 and duration under 3 months. The CDR3 has 14 residues. V was shortened by 1 base and J by 5 bases, with 9 bases between the two germline ends. CDR1 and CDR2 from the germline V gene are MGHDK and SYGVNS. This clonotype is medium-sized in the sample. Its cognate antigen is unknown. Sequencing was performed on peripheral blood. V usage is TRBV25-1 and J usage is TRBJ2-1; maybe TRBD2 (6 bases). The clonotype originates from an adult man with Graves' ophthalmopathy. The CDR3 here is CASSELGRNNEQFF. CDR3 sequence (DNA): TGTGCCAGCAGTGAATTAGGGAGGAACAATGAGCAGTTCTTC.